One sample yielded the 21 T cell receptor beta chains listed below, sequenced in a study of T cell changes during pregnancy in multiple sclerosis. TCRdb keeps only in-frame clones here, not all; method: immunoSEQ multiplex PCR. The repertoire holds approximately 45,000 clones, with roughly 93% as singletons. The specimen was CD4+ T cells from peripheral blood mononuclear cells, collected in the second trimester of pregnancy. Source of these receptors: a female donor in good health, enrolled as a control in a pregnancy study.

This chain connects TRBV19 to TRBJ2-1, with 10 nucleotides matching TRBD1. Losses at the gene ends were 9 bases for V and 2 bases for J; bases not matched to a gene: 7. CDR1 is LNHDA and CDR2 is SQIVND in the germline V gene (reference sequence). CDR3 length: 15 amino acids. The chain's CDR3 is CASSYGQGAYNEQFF. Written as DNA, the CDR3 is TGTGCCAGCAGCTACGGACAGGGGGCCTACAATGAGCAGTTCTTC.

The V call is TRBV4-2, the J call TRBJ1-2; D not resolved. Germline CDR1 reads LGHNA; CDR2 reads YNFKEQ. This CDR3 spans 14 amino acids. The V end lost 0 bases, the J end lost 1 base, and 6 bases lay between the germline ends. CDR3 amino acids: CASSQDELNYGYTF. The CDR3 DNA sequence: TGTGCCAGCAGCCAAGATGAGCTTAACTATGGCTACACCTTC.

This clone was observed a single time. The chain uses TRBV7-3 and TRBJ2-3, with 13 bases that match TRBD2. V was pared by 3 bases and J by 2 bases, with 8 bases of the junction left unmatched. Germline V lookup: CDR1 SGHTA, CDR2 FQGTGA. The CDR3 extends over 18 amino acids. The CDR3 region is CASSLRLAGGISTDTQYF. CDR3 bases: TGTGCCAGCAGCTTGCGACTAGCGGGGGGTATCTCCACAGATACGCAGTATTTT.

The CDR3 region has the DNA TGTGCCAGCAGCTACGGACAGGGTAGTACGTCTGGCTACACCTTC. Translation gives CASSYGQGSTSGYTF. The chain combines TRBV5-5 with TRBJ1-2; TRBD1 agrees at 8 bases. CDR1 is SGHKS and CDR2 is YYEKEE in the germline V gene (reference sequence). The trim removed 3 bases at V and 7 bases at J, leaving 11 bases unmatched. This CDR3 spans 15 amino acids.

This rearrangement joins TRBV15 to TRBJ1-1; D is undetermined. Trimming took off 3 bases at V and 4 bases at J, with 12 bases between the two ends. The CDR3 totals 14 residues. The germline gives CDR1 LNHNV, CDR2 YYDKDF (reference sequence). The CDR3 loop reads CATSSRLEGTEAFF. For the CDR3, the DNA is TGTGCCACCAGCAGCCGGTTGGAGGGCACTGAAGCTTTCTTT.

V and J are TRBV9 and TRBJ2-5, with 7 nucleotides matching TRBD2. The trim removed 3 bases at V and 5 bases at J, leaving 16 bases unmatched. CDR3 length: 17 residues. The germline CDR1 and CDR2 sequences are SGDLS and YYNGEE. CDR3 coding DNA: TGTGCCAGCAGCGCTGGCCAAGTCCGCGGGGGTTGGGAGACCCAGTACTTC. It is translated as CASSAGQVRGGWETQYF. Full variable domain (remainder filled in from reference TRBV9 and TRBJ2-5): DSGVTQTPKHLITATGQRVTLRCSPRSGDLSVYWYQQSLDQGLQFLIQYYNGEERAKGNILERFSAQQFPDLHSELNLSSLELGDSALYFCASSAGQVRGGWETQYFGPGTRLLVL.

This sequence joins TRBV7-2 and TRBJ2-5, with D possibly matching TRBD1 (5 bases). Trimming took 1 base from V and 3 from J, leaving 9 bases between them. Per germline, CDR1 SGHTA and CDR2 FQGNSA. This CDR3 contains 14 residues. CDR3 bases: TGTGCCAGCAGCTTAGGGGGCCAGGAAGAGACCCAGTACTTC. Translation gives CASSLGGQEETQYF. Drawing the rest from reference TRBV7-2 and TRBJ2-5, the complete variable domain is GAGVSQSPSNKVTEKGKDVELRCDPISGHTALYWYRQSLGQGLEFLIYFQGNSAPDKSGLPSDRFSAERTGGSVSTLTIQRTQQEDSAVYLCASSLGGQEETQYFGPGTRLLVL.

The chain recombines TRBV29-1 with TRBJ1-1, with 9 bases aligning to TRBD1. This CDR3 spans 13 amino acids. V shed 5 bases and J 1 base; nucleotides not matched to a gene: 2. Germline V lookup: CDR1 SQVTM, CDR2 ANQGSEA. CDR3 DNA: TGCAGCGTTCGGACAGGGGCGAACACTGAAGCTTTCTTT. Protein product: CSVRTGANTEAFF. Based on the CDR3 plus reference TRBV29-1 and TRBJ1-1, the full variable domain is SAVISQKPSRDICQRGTSLTIQCQVDSQVTMMFWYRQQPGQSLTLIATANQGSEATYESGFVIDKFPISRPNLTFSTLTVSNMSPEDSSIYLCSVRTGANTEAFFGQGTRLTVV.

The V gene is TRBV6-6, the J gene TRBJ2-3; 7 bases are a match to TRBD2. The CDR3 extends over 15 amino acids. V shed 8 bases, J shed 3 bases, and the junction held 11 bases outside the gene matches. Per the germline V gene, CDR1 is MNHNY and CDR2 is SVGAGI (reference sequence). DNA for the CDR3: TGTGCCAGCCGAGAACAAGCGGGGAGGACAGATACGCAGTATTTT. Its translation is CASREQAGRTDTQYF.

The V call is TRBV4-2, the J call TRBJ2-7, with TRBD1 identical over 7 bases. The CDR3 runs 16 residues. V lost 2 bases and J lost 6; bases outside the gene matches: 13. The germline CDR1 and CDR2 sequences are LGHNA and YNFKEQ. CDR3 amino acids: CASSQLLGAYRGEQYF. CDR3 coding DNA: TGTGCCAGCAGCCAATTATTGGGGGCCTACAGGGGCGAGCAGTACTTC.

The CDR3: CASSLETQSSGNTIYF. In DNA form, the CDR3 reads TGCGCCAGCAGCTTAGAAACACAGAGCTCTGGAAACACCATATATTTT. The gene calls are TRBV5-1 and TRBJ1-3; D call uncertain. The V and J ends lost 2 bases and 0 bases respectively, with 12 bases between them. The germline V gene has CDR1 SGHRS and CDR2 YFSETQ. The length of the CDR3 is 16 residues.

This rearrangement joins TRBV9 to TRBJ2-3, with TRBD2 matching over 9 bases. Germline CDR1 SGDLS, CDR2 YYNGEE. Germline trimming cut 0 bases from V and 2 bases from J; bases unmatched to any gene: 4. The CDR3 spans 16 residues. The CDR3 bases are TGTGCCAGCAGCGTAGCGGCGGGGGGGCCCACAGATACGCAGTATTTT. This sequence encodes CASSVAAGGPTDTQYF.

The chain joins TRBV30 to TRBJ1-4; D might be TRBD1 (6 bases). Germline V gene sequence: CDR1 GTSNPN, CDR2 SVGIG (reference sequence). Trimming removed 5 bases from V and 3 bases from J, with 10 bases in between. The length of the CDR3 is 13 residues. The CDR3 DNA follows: TGTGCCTGGGCTAGACAGGCTAATGAAAAACTGTTTTTT. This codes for CAWARQANEKLFF.

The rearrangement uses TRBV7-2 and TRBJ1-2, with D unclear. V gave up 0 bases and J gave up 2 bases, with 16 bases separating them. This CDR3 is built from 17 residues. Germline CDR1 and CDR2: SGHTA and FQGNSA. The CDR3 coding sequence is TGTGCCAGCAGCTTAGCCCTTTTAAACCTAATGAACTATGGCTACACCTTC. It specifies CASSLALLNLMNYGYTF.

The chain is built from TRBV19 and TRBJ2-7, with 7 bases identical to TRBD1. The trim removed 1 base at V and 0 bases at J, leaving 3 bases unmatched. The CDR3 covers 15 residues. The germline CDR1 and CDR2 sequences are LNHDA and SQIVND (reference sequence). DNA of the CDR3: TGTGCCAGTAGTATAGCCGGGACAGACTCCTACGAGCAGTACTTC. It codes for CASSIAGTDSYEQYF.

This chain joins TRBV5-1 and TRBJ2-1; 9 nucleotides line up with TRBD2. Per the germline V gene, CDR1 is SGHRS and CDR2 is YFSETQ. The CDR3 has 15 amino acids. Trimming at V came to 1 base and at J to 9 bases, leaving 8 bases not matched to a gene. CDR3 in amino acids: CASSLLRAGGGEQFF. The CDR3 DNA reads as TGCGCCAGCAGCTTGTTACGAGCGGGGGGAGGTGAGCAGTTCTTC.

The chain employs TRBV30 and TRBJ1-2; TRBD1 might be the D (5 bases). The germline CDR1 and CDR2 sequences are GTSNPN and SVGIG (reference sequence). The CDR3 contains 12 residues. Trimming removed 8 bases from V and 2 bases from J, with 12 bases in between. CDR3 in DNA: TGTGCCGGCACGGGGGTCAACTATGGCTACACCTTC. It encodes CAGTGVNYGYTF.

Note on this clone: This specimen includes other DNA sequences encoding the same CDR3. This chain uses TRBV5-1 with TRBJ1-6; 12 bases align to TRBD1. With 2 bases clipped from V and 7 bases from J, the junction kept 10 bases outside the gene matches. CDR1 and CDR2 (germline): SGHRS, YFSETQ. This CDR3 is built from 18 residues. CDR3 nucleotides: TGCGCCAGCAGCTTACAGGGAACGGGACAGGGGGCGAATTCACCCCTCCACTTT. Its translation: CASSLQGTGQGANSPLHF.

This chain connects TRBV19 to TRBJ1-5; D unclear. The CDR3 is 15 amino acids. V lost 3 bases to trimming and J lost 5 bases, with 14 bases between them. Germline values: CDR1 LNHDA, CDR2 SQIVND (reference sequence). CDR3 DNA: TGTGCCAGTAGTATCGGCCAAGCAGGATATCAGCCCCAGCATTTT. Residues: CASSIGQAGYQPQHF.

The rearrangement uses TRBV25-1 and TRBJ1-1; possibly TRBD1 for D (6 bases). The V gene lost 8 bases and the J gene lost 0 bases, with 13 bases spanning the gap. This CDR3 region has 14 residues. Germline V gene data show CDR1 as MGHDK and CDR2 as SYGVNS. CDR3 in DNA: TGTGCCAGCTGCCGGGACAACATGAACACTGAAGCTTTCTTT. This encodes CASCRDNMNTEAFF.

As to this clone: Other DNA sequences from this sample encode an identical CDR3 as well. CDR3 residues: CASSQGLAGGPGELFF. CDR3 nucleotide sequence: TGCGCCAGCAGCCAAGGACTAGCGGGGGGGCCCGGGGAGCTGTTTTTT. The rearrangement links TRBV4-1 to TRBJ2-2, with 14 bases matching TRBD2. Germline loops: CDR1 MGHRA, CDR2 YSYEKL. Unmatched junction bases numbered 1, after V lost 1 base and J lost 6 bases. CDR3 length: 16 amino acids.